Listed below are T cell receptor beta chains from one sample, sequenced in a study of shared clonotypes between healthy human individuals. Generated by immunoSEQ multiplex PCR, the TCRdb table keeps only in-frame clones and is missing some. The sample consists of 2 million to 3 million clones, 90% to 95% of them appearing once. The sequenced sample consisted of naive CD4+ T cells from PBMCs. Source of these receptors: a man younger than 35 in good health. Some clones in this sample may be carry-over from other donors' samples. Each CDR3 is given with its conserved first and last residue. The D gene is left open where the match is weak. The listing skips clone size in some rows; elsewhere it reads once, few, many or a size class.

clone size: NA
J gene: TRBJ1-1
CDR3 length: 14
D gene: NA
V gene: TRBV5-1
CDR3 DNA: TGCGCCAGCAGCTCACAGGTACCAAACACTGAAGCTTTCTTT
CDR3 protein: CASSSQVPNTEAFF

clone size: NA
J gene: TRBJ2-6
CDR3 length: 18
D gene: NA
V gene: TRBV25-1
CDR3 DNA: TGTGCCAGCAGTGAATCGGGGGCTGGCGGCTCTGGGGCCAACGTCCTGACTTTC
CDR3 protein: CASSESGAGGSGANVLTF

clone size: once
J gene: TRBJ2-7
CDR3 length: 13
D gene: TRBD2
V gene: TRBV28
CDR3 DNA: TGTGCCAGCAAGCTTCTTCGGGGGGGCGAGCAGTACTTC
CDR3 protein: CASKLLRGGEQYF

clone size: NA
J gene: TRBJ2-3
CDR3 length: 16
D gene: TRBD2
V gene: TRBV2
CDR3 DNA: TGTGCCAGCAGCGCCATGGGGGGACTAGTATCAGATACGCAGTATTTT
CDR3 protein: CASSAMGGLVSDTQYF

clone size: NA
J gene: TRBJ2-1
CDR3 length: 12
D gene: NA
V gene: TRBV28
CDR3 DNA: TGTGCCAGCAGTTTAAGGCGGAATGAGCAGTTCTTC
CDR3 protein: CASSLRRNEQFF

clone size: NA
J gene: TRBJ1-2
CDR3 length: 10
D gene: NA
V gene: TRBV30
CDR3 DNA: TGTGCCTGGAGTGAGTTGGGCTACACCTTC
CDR3 protein: CAWSELGYTF

clone size: NA
J gene: TRBJ1-3
CDR3 length: 15
D gene: TRBD1
V gene: TRBV18
CDR3 DNA: TGTGCCAGCTCACCGACAGGGGGCTCTGGAAACACCATATATTTT
CDR3 protein: CASSPTGGSGNTIYF

clone size: NA
J gene: TRBJ2-7
CDR3 length: 15
D gene: TRBD2
V gene: TRBV6-6
CDR3 DNA: TGTGCCAGCAGTAACCCACGCGGGGGAGGATACGAGCAGTACTTC
CDR3 protein: CASSNPRGGGYEQYF

clone size: NA
J gene: TRBJ1-3
CDR3 length: 14
D gene: NA
V gene: TRBV5-1
CDR3 DNA: TGCGCCAGCAGCTTGACCGATAGTGGAAACACCATATATTTT
CDR3 protein: CASSLTDSGNTIYF

clone size: NA
J gene: TRBJ2-2
CDR3 length: 15
D gene: NA
V gene: TRBV2
CDR3 DNA: TGTGCCAGCAGTGAAGAGGGCGTGAAGCTAGCGATGCTGTTTTTT
CDR3 protein: CASSEEGVKLAMLFF

clone size: NA
J gene: TRBJ1-5
CDR3 length: 17
D gene: NA
V gene: TRBV19
CDR3 DNA: TGTGCCAGTAGCCCTTCCGGGGCATTCACGGGATCTCAGCCCCAGCATTTT
CDR3 protein: CASSPSGAFTGSQPQHF

clone size: NA
J gene: TRBJ2-2
CDR3 length: 16
D gene: TRBD1
V gene: TRBV14
CDR3 DNA: TGTGCCAGCAGCCCGACAGGGGGATTAAGGACCGGGGAGCTGTTTTTT
CDR3 protein: CASSPTGGLRTGELFF

clone size: NA
J gene: TRBJ1-2
CDR3 length: 14
D gene: NA
V gene: TRBV19
CDR3 DNA: TGTGCCAGTAAGGAGGCGGATCTGGACTATGGCTACACCTTC
CDR3 protein: CASKEADLDYGYTF

clone size: NA
J gene: TRBJ2-1
CDR3 length: 15
D gene: TRBD1
V gene: TRBV5-1
CDR3 DNA: TGCGCCAGCAGCTTGAGGGACAGGGACTACAATGAGCAGTTCTTC
CDR3 protein: CASSLRDRDYNEQFF

clone size: NA
J gene: TRBJ1-3
CDR3 length: 13
D gene: NA
V gene: TRBV19
CDR3 DNA: TGTGCCAGTAGTCCGGGCGGAGGAAACACCATATATTTT
CDR3 protein: CASSPGGGNTIYF

clone size: NA
J gene: TRBJ2-7
CDR3 length: 16
D gene: TRBD2
V gene: TRBV30
CDR3 DNA: TGTGCCTGGAGTCCTCCTACTAGCGCCTTCTCCTACGAGCAGTACTTC
CDR3 protein: CAWSPPTSAFSYEQYF

clone size: NA
J gene: TRBJ2-6
CDR3 length: 12
D gene: NA
V gene: TRBV5-4
CDR3 DNA: TGTGCCAGCAGCTTGGCCAAACAGCCCCTGACTTTC
CDR3 protein: CASSLAKQPLTF

clone size: NA
J gene: TRBJ2-1
CDR3 length: 12
D gene: TRBD2
V gene: TRBV19
CDR3 DNA: TGTGCCAGTAGTAAACTAGCGAATGAGCAGTTCTTC
CDR3 protein: CASSKLANEQFF

clone size: NA
J gene: TRBJ1-2
CDR3 length: 14
D gene: NA
V gene: TRBV27
CDR3 DNA: TGTGCCAGCAGTTTAATAGAGGGGCGGGGTGGCTACACCTTC
CDR3 protein: CASSLIEGRGGYTF

clone size: NA
J gene: TRBJ2-7
CDR3 length: 15
D gene: NA
V gene: TRBV2
CDR3 DNA: TGTGCCAGCAGCGCCGAGGACCCGAGGGGCGGCGAGCAGTACTTC
CDR3 protein: CASSAEDPRGGEQYF

clone size: NA
J gene: TRBJ1-4
CDR3 length: 13
D gene: NA
V gene: TRBV15
CDR3 DNA: TGTGCCACCAGCAGAGAGGGGGGTGAAAAACTGTTTTTT
CDR3 protein: CATSREGGEKLFF

clone size: NA
J gene: TRBJ1-3
CDR3 length: 16
D gene: NA
V gene: TRBV5-1
CDR3 DNA: TGCGCCAGCAGCTTTGAGGGGGTTTACTCTGGAAACACCATATATTTT
CDR3 protein: CASSFEGVYSGNTIYF

clone size: NA
J gene: TRBJ2-5
CDR3 length: 13
D gene: NA
V gene: TRBV5-1
CDR3 DNA: TGCGCCAGCAGCTTGCGAGCCAGCGAGACCCAGTACTTC
CDR3 protein: CASSLRASETQYF

clone size: NA
J gene: TRBJ2-2
CDR3 length: 17
D gene: TRBD2
V gene: TRBV4-1
CDR3 DNA: TGCGCCAGCAGCCACACCGGGACTAGCGGAGGTACCGGGGAGCTGTTTTTT
CDR3 protein: CASSHTGTSGGTGELFF

clone size: NA
J gene: TRBJ2-1
CDR3 length: 14
D gene: NA
V gene: TRBV28
CDR3 DNA: TGTGCCAGCAGACCCGTGGACTCGTACAATGAGCAGTTCTTC
CDR3 protein: CASRPVDSYNEQFF

clone size: NA
J gene: TRBJ1-1
CDR3 length: 14
D gene: NA
V gene: TRBV5-1
CDR3 DNA: TGCGCCAGCAGCCCCCGGAGTGAGAACACTGAAGCTTTCTTT
CDR3 protein: CASSPRSENTEAFF

clone size: NA
J gene: TRBJ2-6
CDR3 length: 16
D gene: NA
V gene: TRBV4-3
CDR3 DNA: TGCGCCAGCAGCCAAGAGGGGTTCTCTGGGGCCAACGTCCTGACTTTC
CDR3 protein: CASSQEGFSGANVLTF

clone size: NA
J gene: TRBJ2-7
CDR3 length: 14
D gene: TRBD2
V gene: TRBV2
CDR3 DNA: TGTGCCAGCAGTGATAGCGGGAGATCCTACGAGCAGTACTTC
CDR3 protein: CASSDSGRSYEQYF

clone size: NA
J gene: TRBJ2-7
CDR3 length: 13
D gene: NA
V gene: TRBV28
CDR3 DNA: TGTGCCAGCAGTGGGGACGTTTCCTACGAGCAGTACTTC
CDR3 protein: CASSGDVSYEQYF

clone size: NA
J gene: TRBJ2-7
CDR3 length: 13
D gene: NA
V gene: TRBV2
CDR3 DNA: TGTGCCAGCAGTGTTCCCCCCCCCTACGAGCAGTACTTC
CDR3 protein: CASSVPPPYEQYF

clone size: NA
J gene: TRBJ2-7
CDR3 length: 17
D gene: TRBD2
V gene: TRBV10-3
CDR3 DNA: TGTGCCATCAGTGCCCCCCTACGGGGGGAGGGACCCTACGAGCAGTACTTC
CDR3 protein: CAISAPLRGEGPYEQYF

clone size: NA
J gene: TRBJ2-1
CDR3 length: 16
D gene: NA
V gene: TRBV28
CDR3 DNA: TGTGCCAGCAGTTTAGTTGGTGGGGAGGCGGTCAATGAGCAGTTCTTC
CDR3 protein: CASSLVGGEAVNEQFF

clone size: NA
J gene: TRBJ1-5
CDR3 length: 14
D gene: TRBD1
V gene: TRBV19
CDR3 DNA: TGTGCCAGTACCCCAACCAGGGGGAATCAGCCCCAGCATTTT
CDR3 protein: CASTPTRGNQPQHF

clone size: few
J gene: TRBJ1-1
CDR3 length: 13
D gene: NA
V gene: TRBV11-2
CDR3 DNA: TGTGCCAGCAGCTTCGGCACGAACACTGAAGCTTTCTTT
CDR3 protein: CASSFGTNTEAFF

clone size: NA
J gene: TRBJ1-1
CDR3 length: 15
D gene: NA
V gene: TRBV18
CDR3 DNA: TGTGCCAGCTCAACGGGCCGGGGTAGGGACACTGAAGCTTTCTTT
CDR3 protein: CASSTGRGRDTEAFF

clone size: NA
J gene: TRBJ2-5
CDR3 length: 15
D gene: NA
V gene: TRBV5-4
CDR3 DNA: TGTGCCAGCAGCGTCCGCAGGGGTGGGGAGGAGACCCAGTACTTC
CDR3 protein: CASSVRRGGEETQYF

clone size: NA
J gene: TRBJ2-3
CDR3 length: 14
D gene: NA
V gene: TRBV28
CDR3 DNA: TGTGCCAGCACCCGGGGGGCTTTCACAGATACGCAGTATTTT
CDR3 protein: CASTRGAFTDTQYF

clone size: NA
J gene: TRBJ1-2
CDR3 length: 15
D gene: NA
V gene: TRBV5-1
CDR3 DNA: TGCGCCAGCAGCTTGTATTCAGGGCCGTCTGAAGGCTACACCTTC
CDR3 protein: CASSLYSGPSEGYTF

clone size: NA
J gene: TRBJ2-7
CDR3 length: 12
D gene: NA
V gene: TRBV28
CDR3 DNA: TGTGCCAGCGAGGGAGGCTCCTACGAGCAGTACTTC
CDR3 protein: CASEGGSYEQYF

clone size: once
J gene: TRBJ1-2
CDR3 length: 13
D gene: NA
V gene: TRBV7-3
CDR3 DNA: TGTGCCAGCAGCTTAACGGGGGGCGTTGGCTACACCTTC
CDR3 protein: CASSLTGGVGYTF